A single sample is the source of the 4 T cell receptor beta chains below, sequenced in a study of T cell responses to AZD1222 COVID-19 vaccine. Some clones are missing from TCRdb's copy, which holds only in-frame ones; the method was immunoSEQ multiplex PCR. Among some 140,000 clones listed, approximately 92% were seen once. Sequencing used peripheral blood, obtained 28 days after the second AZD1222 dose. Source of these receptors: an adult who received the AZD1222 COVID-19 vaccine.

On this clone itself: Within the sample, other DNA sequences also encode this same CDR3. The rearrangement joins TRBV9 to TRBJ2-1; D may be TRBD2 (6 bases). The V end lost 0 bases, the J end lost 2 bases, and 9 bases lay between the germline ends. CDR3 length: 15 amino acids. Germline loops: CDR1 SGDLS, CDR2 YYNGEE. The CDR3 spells CASSVVGGTYNEQFF. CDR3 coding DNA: TGTGCCAGCAGCGTAGTTGGGGGGACCTACAATGAGCAGTTCTTC.

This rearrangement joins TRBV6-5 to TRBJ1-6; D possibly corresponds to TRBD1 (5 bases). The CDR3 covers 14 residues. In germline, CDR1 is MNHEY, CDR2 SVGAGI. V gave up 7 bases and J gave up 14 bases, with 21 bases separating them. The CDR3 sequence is CASNRDEGSLALHF. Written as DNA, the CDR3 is TGTGCCAGCAACCGGGACGAGGGGTCGTTAGCCCTCCACTTT.

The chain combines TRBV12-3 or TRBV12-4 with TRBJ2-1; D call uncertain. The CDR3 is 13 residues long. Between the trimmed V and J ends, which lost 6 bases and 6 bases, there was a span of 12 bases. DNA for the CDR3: TGTGCCAGCAGCCCTGACAACGGCAATGAGCAGTTCTTC. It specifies CASSPDNGNEQFF.

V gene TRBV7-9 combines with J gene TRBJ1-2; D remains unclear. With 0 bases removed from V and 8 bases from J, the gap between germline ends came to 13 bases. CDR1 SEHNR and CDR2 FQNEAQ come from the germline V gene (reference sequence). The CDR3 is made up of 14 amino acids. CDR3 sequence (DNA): TGTGCCAGCAGCTTAGCTGGACTAGAATACGGCTACACCTTC. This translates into CASSLAGLEYGYTF.